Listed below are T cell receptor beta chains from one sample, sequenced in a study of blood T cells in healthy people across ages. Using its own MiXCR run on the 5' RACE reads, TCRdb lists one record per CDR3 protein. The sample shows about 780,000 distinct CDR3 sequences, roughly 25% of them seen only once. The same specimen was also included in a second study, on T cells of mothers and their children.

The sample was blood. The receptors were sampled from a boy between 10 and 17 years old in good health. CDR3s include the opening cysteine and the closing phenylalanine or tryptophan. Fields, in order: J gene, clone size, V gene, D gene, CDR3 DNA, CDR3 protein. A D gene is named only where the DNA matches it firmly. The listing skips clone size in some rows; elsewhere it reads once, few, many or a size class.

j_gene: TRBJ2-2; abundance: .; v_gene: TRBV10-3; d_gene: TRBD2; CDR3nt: TGTGCCAACAAAGCGGGGGGGGACACCGGGGAGCTGTTTTTT; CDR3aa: CANKAGGDTGELFF
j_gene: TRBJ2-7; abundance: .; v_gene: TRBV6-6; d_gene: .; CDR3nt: TGTGCCAGCAGCTACTTAACTTTGGGGTACGAGCAGTACTTC; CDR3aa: CASSYLTLGYEQYF
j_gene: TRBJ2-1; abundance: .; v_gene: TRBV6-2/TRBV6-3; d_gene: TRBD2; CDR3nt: TGTGCCAGCAGTGTCACTAGCGGGGGAAGCGGGGACTTC; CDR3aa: CASSVTSGGSGDF
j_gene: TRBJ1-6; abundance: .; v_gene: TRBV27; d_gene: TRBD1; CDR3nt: TGTGCCAGCAGTTTAGGACAGGGGGAATCACCCCTCCACTTT; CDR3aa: CASSLGQGESPLHF
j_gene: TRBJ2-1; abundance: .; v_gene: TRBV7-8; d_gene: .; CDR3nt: TGTGCCAGCAGCTTAGGGGTTGGGGCAGGGGGGGAGATCTACAATGAGCAGTTCTTC; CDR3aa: CASSLGVGAGGEIYNEQFF
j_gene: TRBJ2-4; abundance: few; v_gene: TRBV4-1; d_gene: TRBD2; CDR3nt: TGCGCCAGCAGCCAAGTCCCTAGCGGGGAAAGGTTCTTC; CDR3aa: CASSQVPSGERFF
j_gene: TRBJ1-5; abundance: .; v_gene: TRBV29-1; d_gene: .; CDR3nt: TGCAGCGTCTCCCGGGGCCTTGGGCAGCCCCAGCATTTT; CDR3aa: CSVSRGLGQPQHF
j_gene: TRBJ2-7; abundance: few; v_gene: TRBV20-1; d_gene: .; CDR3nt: TGCAGTGCTAGAGGACAGTACTACGAGCAGTACTTC; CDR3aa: CSARGQYYEQYF
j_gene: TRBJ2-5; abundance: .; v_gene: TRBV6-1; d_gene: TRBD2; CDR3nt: TGTGCCAGCAGTCGACCCCGACTGGGGGGGAAGGAGACCCAGTACTTC; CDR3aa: CASSRPRLGGKETQYF
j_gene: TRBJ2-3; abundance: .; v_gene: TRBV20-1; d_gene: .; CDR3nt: TGCAGTGCTAGAGGGAAAGATACGCAGTATTTT; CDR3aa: CSARGKDTQYF